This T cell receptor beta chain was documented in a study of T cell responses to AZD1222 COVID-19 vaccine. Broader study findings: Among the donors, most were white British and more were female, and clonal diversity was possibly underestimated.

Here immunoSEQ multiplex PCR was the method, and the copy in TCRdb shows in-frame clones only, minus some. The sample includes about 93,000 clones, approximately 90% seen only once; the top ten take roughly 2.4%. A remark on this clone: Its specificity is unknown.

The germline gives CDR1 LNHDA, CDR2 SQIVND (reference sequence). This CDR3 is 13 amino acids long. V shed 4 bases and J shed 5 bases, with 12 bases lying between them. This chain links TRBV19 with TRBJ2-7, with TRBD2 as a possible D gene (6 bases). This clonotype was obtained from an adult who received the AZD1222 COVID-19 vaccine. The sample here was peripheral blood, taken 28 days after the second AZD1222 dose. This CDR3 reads CASSRGLADEQYF. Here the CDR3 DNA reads TGTGCCAGTAGTAGGGGACTGGCAGACGAGCAGTACTTC.